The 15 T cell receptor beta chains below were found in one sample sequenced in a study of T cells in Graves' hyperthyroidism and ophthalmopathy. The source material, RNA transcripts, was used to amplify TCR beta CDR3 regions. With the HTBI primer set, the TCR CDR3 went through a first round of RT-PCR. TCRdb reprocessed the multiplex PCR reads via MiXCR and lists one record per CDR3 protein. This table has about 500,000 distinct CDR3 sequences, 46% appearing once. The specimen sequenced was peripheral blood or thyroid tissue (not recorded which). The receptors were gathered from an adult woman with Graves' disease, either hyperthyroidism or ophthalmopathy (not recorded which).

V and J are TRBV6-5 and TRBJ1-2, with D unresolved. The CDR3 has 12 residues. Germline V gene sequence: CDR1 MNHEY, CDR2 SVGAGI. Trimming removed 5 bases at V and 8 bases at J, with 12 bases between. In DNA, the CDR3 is TGTGCCAGCAGTGGGCAGGAGTCAGGCTACACCTTC. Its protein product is CASSGQESGYTF.

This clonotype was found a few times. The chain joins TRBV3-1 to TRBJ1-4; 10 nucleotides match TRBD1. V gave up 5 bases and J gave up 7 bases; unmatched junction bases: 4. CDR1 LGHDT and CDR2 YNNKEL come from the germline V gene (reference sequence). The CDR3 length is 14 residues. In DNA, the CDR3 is TGTGCCAGCAGCAAAAGGGACAGGGGTGAAAAACTGTTTTTT. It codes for CASSKRDRGEKLFF.

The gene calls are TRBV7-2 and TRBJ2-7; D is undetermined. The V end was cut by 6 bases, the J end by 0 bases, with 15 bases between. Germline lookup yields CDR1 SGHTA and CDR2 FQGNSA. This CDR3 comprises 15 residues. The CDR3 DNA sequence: TGTGCCAGCAGTTTCGATGCGCGGAGCTCCTACGAGCAGTACTTC. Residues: CASSFDARSSYEQYF.

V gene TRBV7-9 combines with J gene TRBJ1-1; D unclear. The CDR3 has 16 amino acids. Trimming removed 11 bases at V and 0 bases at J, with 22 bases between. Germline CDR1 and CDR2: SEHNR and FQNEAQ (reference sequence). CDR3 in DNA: TGTGCCGCACATGGGAGGGAGGAGACAATGAACACTGAAGCTTTCTTT. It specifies CAAHGREETMNTEAFF.

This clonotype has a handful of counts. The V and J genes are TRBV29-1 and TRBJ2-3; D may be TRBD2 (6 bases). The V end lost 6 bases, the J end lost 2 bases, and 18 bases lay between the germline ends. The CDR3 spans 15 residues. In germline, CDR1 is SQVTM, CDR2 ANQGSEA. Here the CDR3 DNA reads TGCAGCGTGATGCCCGGAGGGGCCCCCACAGATACGCAGTATTTT. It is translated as CSVMPGGAPTDTQYF.

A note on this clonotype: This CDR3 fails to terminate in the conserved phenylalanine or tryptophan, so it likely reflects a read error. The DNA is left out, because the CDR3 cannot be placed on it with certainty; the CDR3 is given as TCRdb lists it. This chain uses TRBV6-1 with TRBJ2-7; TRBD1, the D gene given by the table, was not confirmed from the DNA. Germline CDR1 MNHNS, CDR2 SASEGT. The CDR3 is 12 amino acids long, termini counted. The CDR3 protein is CASGWGPTSSTS.

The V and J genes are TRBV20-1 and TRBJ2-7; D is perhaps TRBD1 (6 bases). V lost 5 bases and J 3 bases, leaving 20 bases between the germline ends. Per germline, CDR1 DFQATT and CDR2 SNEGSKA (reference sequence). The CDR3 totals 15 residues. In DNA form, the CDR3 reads TGCAGTGCTGGAAAACGACAGGCCCGAAACTACGAGCAGTACTTC. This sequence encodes CSAGKRQARNYEQYF.

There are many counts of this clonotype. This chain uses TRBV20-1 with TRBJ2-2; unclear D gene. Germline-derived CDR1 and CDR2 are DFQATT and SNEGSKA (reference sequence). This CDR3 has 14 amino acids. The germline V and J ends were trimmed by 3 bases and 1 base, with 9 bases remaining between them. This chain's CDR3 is CSASGRRNTGELFF. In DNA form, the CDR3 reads TGCAGTGCTAGTGGGCGGAGGAACACCGGGGAGCTGTTTTTT.

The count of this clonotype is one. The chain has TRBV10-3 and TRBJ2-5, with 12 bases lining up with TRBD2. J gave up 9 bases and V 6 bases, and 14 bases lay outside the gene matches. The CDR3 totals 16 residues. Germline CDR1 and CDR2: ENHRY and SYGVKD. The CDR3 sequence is CAIRAGALLAGGAQYF. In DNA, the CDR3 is TGTGCCATCAGGGCAGGGGCTCTACTAGCGGGAGGTGCCCAGTACTTC.

The chain's CDR3 is CAIIDQSGVASPLHF. CDR3 DNA: TGTGCCATCATTGACCAATCGGGGGTAGCCTCACCCCTCCACTTT. The chain combines TRBV10-3 with TRBJ1-6, with D maybe TRBD1 (5 bases). V gave up 7 bases and J gave up 10 bases, with 20 bases separating them. The CDR3 totals 15 residues. Per the germline V gene, CDR1 is ENHRY and CDR2 is SYGVKD.

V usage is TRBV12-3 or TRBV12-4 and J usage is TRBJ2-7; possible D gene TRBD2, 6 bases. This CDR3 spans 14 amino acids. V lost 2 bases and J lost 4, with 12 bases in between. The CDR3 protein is CASSLLGAGYEQYF. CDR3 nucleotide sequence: TGTGCCAGCAGTTTATTAGGGGCGGGGTACGAGCAGTACTTC.

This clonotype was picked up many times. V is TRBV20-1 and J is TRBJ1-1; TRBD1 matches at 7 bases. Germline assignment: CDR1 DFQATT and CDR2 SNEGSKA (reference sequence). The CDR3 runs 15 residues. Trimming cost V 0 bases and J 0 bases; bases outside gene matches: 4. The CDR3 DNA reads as TGCAGTGCTAGAGACCCGACAGGGATGAACACTGAAGCTTTCTTT. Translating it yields CSARDPTGMNTEAFF.

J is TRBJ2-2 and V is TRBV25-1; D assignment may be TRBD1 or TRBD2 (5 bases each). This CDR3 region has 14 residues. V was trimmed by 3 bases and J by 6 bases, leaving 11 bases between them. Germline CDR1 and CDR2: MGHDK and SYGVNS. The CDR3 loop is CASSELGDPGELFF. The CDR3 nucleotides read TGTGCCAGCAGTGAGTTAGGGGACCCCGGGGAGCTGTTTTTT. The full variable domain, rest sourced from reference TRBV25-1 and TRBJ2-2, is EADIYQTPRYLVIGTGKKITLECSQTMGHDKMYWYQQDPGMELHLIHYSYGVNSTEKGDLSSESTVSRIRTEHFPLTLESARPSHTSQYLCASSELGDPGELFFGEGSRLTVL.

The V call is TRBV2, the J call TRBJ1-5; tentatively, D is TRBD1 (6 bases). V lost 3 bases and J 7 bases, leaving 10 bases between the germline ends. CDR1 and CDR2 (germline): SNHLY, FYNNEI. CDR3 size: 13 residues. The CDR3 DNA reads TGTGCCAGCAGTGATGTTGGGGGCCAGCCCCAGCATTTT. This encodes CASSDVGGQPQHF.

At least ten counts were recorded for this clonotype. DNA of the CDR3: TGTGCCAGCAGCGTAGAGCCGGGCAGGGATATCGGCTACACCTTC. As protein: CASSVEPGRDIGYTF. The chain is built from TRBV9 and TRBJ1-2; weak D call: TRBD1 (5 bases). From germline, CDR1 is SGDLS and CDR2 YYNGEE. There are 15 residues in the CDR3. Trimming took 0 bases from V and 8 from J, leaving 17 bases between them.